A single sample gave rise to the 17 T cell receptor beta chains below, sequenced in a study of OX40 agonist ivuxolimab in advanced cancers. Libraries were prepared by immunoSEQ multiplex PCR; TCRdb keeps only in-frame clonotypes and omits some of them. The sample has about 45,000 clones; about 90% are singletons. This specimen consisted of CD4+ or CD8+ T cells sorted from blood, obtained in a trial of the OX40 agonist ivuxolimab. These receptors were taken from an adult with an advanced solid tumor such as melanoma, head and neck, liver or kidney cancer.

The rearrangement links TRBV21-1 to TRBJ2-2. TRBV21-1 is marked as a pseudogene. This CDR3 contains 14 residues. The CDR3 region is CASSKPVCPGELFF. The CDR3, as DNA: TGTGCCAGCAGCAAACCCGTTTGCCCCGGGGAGCTGTTTTTT.

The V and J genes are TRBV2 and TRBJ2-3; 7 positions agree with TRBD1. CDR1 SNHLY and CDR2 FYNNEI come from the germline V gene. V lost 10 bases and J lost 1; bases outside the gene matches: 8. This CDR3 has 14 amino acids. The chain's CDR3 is CATYRGFRTDTQYF. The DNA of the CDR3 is TGTGCCACCTACAGGGGATTCCGCACAGATACGCAGTATTTT. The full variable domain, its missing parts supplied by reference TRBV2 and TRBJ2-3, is EPEVTQTPSHQVTQMGQEVILRCVPISNHLYFYWYRQILGQKVEFLVSFYNNEISEKSEIFDDQFSVERPDGSNFTLKIRSTKLEDSAMYFCATYRGFRTDTQYFGPGTRLTVL.

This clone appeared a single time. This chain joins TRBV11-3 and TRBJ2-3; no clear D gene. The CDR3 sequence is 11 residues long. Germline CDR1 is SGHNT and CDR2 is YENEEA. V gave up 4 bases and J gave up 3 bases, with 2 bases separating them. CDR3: CASSSTDTQYF. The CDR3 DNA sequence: TGTGCCAGCAGCTCAACAGATACGCAGTATTTT. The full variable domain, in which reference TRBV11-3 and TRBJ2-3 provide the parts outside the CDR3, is EAGVVQSPRYKIIEKKQPVAFWCNPISGHNTLYWYLQNLGQGPELLIRYENEEAVDDSQLPKDRFSAERLKGVDSTLKIQPAELGDSAVYLCASSSTDTQYFGPGTRLTVL.

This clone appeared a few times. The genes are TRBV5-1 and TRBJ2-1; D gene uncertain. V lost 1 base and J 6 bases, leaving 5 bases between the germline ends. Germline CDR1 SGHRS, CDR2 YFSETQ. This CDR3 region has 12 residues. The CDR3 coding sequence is TGCGCCAGCAGCTTGAGGGTCAATGAGCAGTTCTTC. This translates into CASSLRVNEQFF.

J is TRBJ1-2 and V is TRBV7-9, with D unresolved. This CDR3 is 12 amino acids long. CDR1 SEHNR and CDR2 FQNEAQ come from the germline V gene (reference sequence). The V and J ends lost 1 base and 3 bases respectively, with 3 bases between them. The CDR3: CASSLGDYGYTF. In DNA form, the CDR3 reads TGTGCCAGCAGCTTAGGGGACTATGGCTACACCTTC. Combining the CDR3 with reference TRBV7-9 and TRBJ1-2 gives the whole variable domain DTGVSQNPRHKITKRGQNVTFRCDPISEHNRLYWYRQTLGQGPEFLTYFQNEAQLEKSRLLSDRFSAERPKGSFSTLEIQRTEQGDSAMYLCASSLGDYGYTFGSGTRLTVV.

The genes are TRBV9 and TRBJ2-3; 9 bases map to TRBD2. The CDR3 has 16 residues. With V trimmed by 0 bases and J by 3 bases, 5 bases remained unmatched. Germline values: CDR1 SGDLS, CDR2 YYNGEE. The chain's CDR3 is CASSVDWSGGTDTQYF. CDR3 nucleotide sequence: TGTGCCAGCAGCGTAGATTGGAGCGGGGGGACAGATACGCAGTATTTT.

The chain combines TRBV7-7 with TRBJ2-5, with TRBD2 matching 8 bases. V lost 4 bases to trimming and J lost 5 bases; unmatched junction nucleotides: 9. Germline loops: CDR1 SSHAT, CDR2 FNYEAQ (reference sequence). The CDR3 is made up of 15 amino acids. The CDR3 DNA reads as TGTGCCAGCAGCTCCGCCGGGGGGGCGTTTGAGACCCAGTACTTC. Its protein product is CASSSAGGAFETQYF. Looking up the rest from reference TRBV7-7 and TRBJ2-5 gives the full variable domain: GAGVSQSPRYKVTKRGQDVTLRCDPISSHATLYWYQQALGQGPEFLTYFNYEAQPDKSGLPSDRFSAERPEGSISTLTIQRTEQRDSAMYRCASSSAGGAFETQYFGPGTRLLVL.

CDR3 loop: CASRVLAGSNEQFF. The CDR3 DNA sequence: TGTGCCAGCAGAGTCCTAGCGGGGAGCAATGAGCAGTTCTTC. The chain employs TRBV27 and TRBJ2-1, with 9 bases that match TRBD2. Germline CDR1 MNHEY, CDR2 SMNVEV (reference sequence). This CDR3 is built from 14 residues. Trimming took 6 bases from V and 6 from J; bases not matched to a gene: 6.

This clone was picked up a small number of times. Here the CDR3 DNA reads TGTGCCAGCACACAAGGGTATGAAGCTTTCTTT. Amino acid sequence: CASTQGYEAFF. V is TRBV6-5 and J is TRBJ1-1, with D uncertain. Germline V gene lookup returns CDR1 MNHEY and CDR2 SVGAGI. The CDR3 is made up of 11 amino acids. The germline V and J ends were trimmed by 7 bases and 7 bases, with 10 bases remaining between them.

Here the CDR3 DNA reads TGTGCCAGCAGTGGCGGGACCGGCTCACTGTCCACAGATACGCAGTATTTT. This sequence encodes CASSGGTGSLSTDTQYF. The chain couples TRBV6-1 to TRBJ2-3, with D possibly TRBD2 on 6 matching bases. Germline assignment: CDR1 MNHNS and CDR2 SASEGT. Deletions cut 4 bases from V and 2 bases from J, with 19 bases between. This CDR3 has 17 amino acids.

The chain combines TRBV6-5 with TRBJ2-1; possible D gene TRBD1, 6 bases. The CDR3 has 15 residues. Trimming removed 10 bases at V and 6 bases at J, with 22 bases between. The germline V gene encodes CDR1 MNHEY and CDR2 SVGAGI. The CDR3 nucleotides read TGTGCCACCACCCTGAAACAGGGTAAAAGCAATGAGCAGTTCTTC. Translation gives CATTLKQGKSNEQFF.

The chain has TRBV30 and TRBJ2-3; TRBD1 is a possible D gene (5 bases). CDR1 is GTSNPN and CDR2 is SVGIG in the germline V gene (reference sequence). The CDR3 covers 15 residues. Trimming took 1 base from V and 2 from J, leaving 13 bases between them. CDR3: CAWSASWGFTDTQYF. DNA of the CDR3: TGTGCCTGGAGTGCCTCGTGGGGCTTCACAGATACGCAGTATTTT.

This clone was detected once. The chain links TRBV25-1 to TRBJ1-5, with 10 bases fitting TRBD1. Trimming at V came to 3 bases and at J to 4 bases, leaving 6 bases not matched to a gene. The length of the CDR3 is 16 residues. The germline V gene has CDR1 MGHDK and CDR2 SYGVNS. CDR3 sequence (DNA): TGTGCCAGCAGTGACCTCGGGACAGGGGAGAATCAGCCCCAGCATTTT. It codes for CASSDLGTGENQPQHF.

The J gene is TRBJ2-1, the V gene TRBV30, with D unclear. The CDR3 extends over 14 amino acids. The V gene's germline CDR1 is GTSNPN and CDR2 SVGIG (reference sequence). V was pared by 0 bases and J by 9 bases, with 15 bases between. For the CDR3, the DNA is TGTGCCTGGAGTGTAAGTAGTTCACAATCTGAGCAGTTCTTC. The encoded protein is CAWSVSSSQSEQFF.

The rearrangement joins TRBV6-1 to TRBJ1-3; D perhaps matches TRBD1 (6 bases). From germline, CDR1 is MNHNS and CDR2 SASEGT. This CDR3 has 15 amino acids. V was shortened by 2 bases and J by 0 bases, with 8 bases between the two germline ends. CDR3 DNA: TGTGCCAGCAGTGAAACAGGGAACTCTGGAAACACCATATATTTT. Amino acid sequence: CASSETGNSGNTIYF.

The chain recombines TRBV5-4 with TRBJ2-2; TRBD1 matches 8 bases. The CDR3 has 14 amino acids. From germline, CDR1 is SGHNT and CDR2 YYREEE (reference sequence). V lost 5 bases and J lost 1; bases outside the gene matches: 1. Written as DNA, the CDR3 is TGTGCCAGCAGTGACAGGGGGAACACCGGGGAGCTGTTTTTT. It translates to CASSDRGNTGELFF.

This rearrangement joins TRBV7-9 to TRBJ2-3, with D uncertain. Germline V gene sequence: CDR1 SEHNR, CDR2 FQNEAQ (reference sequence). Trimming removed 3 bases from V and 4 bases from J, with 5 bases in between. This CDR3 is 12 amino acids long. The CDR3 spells CASSFGSDTQYF. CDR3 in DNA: TGTGCCAGCAGCTTTGGTTCAGATACGCAGTATTTT.